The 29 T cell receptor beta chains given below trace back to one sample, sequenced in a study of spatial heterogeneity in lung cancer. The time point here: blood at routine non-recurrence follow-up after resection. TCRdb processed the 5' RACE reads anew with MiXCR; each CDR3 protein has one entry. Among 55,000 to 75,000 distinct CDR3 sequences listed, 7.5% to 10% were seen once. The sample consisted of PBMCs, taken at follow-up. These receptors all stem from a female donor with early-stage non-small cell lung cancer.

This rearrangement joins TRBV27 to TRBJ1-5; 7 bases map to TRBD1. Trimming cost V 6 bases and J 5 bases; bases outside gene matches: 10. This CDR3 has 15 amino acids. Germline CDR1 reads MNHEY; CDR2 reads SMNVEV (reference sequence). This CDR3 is CASRGKGARDQPQHF. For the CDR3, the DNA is TGTGCCAGCAGAGGAAAGGGGGCACGCGATCAGCCCCAGCATTTT.

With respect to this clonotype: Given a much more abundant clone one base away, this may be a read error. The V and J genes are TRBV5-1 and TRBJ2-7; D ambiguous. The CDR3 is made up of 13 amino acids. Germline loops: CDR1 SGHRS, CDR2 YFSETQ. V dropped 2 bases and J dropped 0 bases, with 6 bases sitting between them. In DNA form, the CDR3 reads TGCGCCAGCAGCTTCGGGTACTCCTACGAGCAGTACTTC. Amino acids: CASSFGYSYEQYF.

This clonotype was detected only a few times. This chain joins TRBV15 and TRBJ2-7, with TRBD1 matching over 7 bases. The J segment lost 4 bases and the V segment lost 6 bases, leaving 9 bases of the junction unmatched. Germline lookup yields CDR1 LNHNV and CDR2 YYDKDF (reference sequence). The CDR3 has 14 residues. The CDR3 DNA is TGTGCCACCAGACACGACAGGGTCTCGTACGAGCAGTACTTC. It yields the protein CATRHDRVSYEQYF.

CDR3: CASSQESGGTYEQYF. The CDR3 bases are TGCGCCAGCAGCCAAGAAAGTGGGGGGACCTACGAGCAGTACTTC. V gene TRBV4-1 combines with J gene TRBJ2-7; tentatively, D is TRBD2 (6 bases). This CDR3 is 15 amino acids long. Trimming left V 0 bases short and J 2 bases short, with 11 bases between. The germline CDR1 and CDR2 sequences are MGHRA and YSYEKL.

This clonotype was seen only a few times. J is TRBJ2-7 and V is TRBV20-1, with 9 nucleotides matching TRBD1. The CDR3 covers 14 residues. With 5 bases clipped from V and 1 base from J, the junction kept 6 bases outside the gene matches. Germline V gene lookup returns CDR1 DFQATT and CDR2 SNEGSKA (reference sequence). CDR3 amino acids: CSALPGTGSYEQYF. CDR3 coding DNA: TGCAGTGCTCTCCCCGGGACAGGGTCCTACGAGCAGTACTTC.

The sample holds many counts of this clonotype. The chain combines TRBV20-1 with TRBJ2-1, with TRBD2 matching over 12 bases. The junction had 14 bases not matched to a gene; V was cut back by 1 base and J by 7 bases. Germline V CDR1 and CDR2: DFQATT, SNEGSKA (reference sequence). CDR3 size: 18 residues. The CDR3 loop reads CSARGPGIRLAGDNEQFF. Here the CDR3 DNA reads TGCAGTGCTAGAGGTCCCGGAATCAGACTAGCGGGAGATAATGAGCAGTTCTTC.

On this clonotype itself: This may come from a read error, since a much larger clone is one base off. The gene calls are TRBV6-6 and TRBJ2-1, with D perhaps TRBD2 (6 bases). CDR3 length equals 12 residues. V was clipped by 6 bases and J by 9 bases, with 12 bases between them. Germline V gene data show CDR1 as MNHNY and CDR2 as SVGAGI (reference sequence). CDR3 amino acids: CASSTTRREQFF. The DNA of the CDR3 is TGTGCCAGCAGCACGACTAGACGTGAGCAGTTCTTC.

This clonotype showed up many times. CDR3 nucleotides: TGTGCCAGCAGCTCCCAGGACCGGGCTAACTATGGCTACACCTTC. Its translation is CASSSQDRANYGYTF. The gene calls are TRBV11-2 and TRBJ1-2, with D unclear. From germline, CDR1 is SGHAT and CDR2 FQNNGV. This CDR3 has 15 residues. V gave up 4 bases and J gave up 0 bases, with 12 bases separating them. Full variable domain (rest looked up from reference TRBV11-2 and TRBJ1-2): EAGVAQSPRYKIIEKRQSVAFWCNPISGHATLYWYQQILGQGPKLLIQFQNNGVVDDSQLPKDRFSAERLKGVDSTLKIQPAKLEDSAVYLCASSSQDRANYGYTFGSGTRLTVV.

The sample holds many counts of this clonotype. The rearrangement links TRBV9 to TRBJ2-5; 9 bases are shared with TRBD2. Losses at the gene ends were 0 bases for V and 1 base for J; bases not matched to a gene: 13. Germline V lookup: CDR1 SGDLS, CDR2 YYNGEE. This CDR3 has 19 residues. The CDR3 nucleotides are TGTGCCAGCAGCGTAGGTTCTAGCGGGGCGGTCGGATTCCAAGAGACCCAGTACTTC. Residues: CASSVGSSGAVGFQETQYF.

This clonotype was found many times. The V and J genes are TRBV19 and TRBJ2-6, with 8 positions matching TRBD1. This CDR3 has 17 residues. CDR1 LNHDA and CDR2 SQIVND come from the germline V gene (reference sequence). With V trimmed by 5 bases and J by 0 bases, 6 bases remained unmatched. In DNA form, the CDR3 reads TGTGCCAGTAGTTCCCGACAGGGGAGCTCTGGGGCCAACGTCCTGACTTTC. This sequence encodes CASSSRQGSSGANVLTF.

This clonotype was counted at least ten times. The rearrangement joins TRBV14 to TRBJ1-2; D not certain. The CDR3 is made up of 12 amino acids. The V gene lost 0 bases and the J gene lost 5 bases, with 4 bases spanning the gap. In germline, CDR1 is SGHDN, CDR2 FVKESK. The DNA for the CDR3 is TGTGCCAGCAGCCAAGAGTATTATGGCTACACCTTC. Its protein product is CASSQEYYGYTF.

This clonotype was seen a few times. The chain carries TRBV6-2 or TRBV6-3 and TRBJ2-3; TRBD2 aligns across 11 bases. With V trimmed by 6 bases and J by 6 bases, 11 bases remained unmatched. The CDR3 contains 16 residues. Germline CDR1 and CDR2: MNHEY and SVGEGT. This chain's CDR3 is CASRDTLAGGVDTQYF. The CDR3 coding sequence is TGTGCCAGCAGGGACACCCTAGCGGGAGGAGTGGATACGCAGTATTTT.

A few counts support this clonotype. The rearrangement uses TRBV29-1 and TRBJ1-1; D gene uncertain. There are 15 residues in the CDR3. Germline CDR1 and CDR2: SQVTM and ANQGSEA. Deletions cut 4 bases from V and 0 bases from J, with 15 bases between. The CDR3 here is CSVAGIRTLNTEAFF. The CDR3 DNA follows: TGCAGCGTTGCGGGGATTCGGACCTTGAACACTGAAGCTTTCTTT.

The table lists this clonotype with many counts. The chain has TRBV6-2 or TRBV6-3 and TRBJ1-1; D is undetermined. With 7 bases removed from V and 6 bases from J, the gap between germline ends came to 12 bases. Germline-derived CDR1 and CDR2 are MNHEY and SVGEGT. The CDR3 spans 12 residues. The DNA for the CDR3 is TGTGCCAGCACCCTCAGCGGGCCTGAAGCTTTCTTT. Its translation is CASTLSGPEAFF.

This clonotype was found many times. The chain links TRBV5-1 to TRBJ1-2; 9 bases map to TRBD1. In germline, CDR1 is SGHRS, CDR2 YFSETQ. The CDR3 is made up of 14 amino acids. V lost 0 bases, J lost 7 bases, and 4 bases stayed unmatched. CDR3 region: CASSLEQGAAGYTF. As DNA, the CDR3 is TGCGCCAGCAGCTTGGAACAGGGGGCTGCTGGCTACACCTTC.

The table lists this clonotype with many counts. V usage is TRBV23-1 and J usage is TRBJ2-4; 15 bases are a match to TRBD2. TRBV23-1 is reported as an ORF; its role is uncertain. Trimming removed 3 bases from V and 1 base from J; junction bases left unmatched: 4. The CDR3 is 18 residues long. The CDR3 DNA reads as TGCGCCAGCAGTCACCGAGGACTAGCGGGAGGGGCCAAAAACATTCAGTACTTC. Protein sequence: CASSHRGLAGGAKNIQYF.

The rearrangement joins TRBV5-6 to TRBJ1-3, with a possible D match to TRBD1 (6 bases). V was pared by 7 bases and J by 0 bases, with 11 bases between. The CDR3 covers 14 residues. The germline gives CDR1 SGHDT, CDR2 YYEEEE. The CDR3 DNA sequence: TGTGCCAGCTCTCAGGGGTACTCTGGAAACACCATATATTTT. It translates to CASSQGYSGNTIYF.

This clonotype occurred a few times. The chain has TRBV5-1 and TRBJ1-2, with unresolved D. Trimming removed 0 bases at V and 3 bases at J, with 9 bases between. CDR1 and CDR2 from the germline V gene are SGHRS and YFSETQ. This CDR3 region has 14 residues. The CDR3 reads CASSLGGGDYGYTF. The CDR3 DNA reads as TGCGCCAGCAGCTTGGGGGGAGGCGACTATGGCTACACCTTC.

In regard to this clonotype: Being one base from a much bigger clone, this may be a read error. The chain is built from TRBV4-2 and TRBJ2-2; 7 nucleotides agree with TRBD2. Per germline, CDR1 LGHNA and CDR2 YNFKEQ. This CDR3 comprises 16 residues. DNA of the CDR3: TGTGCCAGCACCCAAGATGAGCTAGCGGCTGGCGGGGAGCTGTTTTTT. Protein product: CASTQDELAAGGELFF.

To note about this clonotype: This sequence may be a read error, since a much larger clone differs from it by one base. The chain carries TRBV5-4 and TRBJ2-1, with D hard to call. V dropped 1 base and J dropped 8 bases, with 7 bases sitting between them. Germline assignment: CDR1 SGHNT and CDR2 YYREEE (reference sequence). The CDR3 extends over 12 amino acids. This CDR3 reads CASSLPSDEQFF. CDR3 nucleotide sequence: TGTGCCAGCAGCTTGCCGAGCGATGAGCAGTTCTTC.

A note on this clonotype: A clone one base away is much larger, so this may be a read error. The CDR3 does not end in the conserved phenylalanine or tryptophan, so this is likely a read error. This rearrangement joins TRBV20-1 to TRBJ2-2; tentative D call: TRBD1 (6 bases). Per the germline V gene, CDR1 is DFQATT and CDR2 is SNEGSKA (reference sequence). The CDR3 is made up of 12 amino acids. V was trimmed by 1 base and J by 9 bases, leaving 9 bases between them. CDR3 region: CSARVGARELFL. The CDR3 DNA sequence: TGCAGTGCTAGAGTGGGGGCCCGGGAGCTGTTTCTT.

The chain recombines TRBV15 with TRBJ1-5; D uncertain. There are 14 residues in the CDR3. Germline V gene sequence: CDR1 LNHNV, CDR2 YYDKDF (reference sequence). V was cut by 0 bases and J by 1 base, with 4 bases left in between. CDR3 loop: CATSRDLSNQPQHF. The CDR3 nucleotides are TGTGCCACCAGCAGAGATCTAAGCAATCAGCCCCAGCATTTT. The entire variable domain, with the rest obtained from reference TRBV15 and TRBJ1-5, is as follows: DAMVIQNPRYQVTQFGKPVTLSCSQTLNHNVMYWYQQKSSQAPKLLFHYYDKDFNNEADTPDNFQSRRPNTSFCFLDIRSPGLGDTAMYLCATSRDLSNQPQHFGDGTRLSIL.

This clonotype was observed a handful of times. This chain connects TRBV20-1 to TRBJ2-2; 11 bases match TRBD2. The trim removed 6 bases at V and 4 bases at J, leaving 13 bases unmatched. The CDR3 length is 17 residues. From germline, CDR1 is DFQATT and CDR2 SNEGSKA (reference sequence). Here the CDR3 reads CSAQPSFSGRGTGELFF. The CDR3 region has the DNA TGCAGTGCCCAGCCCTCCTTTAGCGGGAGGGGCACCGGGGAGCTGTTTTTT.

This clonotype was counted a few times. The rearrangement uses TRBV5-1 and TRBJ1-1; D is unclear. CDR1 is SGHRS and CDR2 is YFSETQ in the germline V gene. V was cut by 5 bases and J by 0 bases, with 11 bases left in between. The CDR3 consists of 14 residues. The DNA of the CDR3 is TGCGCCAGCAGATCAGGAGAACTGAACACTGAAGCTTTCTTT. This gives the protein CASRSGELNTEAFF.

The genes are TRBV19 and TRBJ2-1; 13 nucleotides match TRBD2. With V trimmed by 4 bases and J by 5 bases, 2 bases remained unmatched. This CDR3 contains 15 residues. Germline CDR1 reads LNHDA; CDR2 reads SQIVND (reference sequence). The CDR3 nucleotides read TGTGCCAGTAGTACCGGACTAGCGGGAGACAATGAGCAGTTCTTC. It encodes CASSTGLAGDNEQFF.

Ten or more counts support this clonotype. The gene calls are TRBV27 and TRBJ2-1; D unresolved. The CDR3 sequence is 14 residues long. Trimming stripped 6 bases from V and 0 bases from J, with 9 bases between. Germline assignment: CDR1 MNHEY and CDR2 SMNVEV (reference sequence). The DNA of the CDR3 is TGTGCCAGCAGGCAACTGAGCTCCTACAATGAGCAGTTCTTC. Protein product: CASRQLSSYNEQFF.

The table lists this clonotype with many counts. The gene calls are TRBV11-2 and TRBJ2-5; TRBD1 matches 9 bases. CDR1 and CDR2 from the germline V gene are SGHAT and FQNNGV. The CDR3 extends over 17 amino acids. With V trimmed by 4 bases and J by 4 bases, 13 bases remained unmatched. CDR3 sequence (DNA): TGTGCCAGCAGCTCCCATCCCTTACAGGGGGCTGGAGAGACCCAGTACTTC. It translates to CASSSHPLQGAGETQYF. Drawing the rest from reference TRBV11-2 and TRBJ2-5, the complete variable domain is EAGVAQSPRYKIIEKRQSVAFWCNPISGHATLYWYQQILGQGPKLLIQFQNNGVVDDSQLPKDRFSAERLKGVDSTLKIQPAKLEDSAVYLCASSSHPLQGAGETQYFGPGTRLLVL.

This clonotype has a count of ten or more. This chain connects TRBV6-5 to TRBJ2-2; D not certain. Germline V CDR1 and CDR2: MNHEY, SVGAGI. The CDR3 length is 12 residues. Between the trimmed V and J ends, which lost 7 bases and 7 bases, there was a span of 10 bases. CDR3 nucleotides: TGTGCCAGCAATGTCTTAGGCGGGGAGCTGTTTTTT. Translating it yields CASNVLGGELFF.

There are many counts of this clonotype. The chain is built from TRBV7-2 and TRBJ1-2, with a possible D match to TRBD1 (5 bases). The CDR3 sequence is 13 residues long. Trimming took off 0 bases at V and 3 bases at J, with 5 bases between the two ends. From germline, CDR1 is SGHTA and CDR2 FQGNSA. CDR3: CASSLAGDYGYTF. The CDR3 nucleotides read TGTGCCAGCAGCTTAGCAGGGGACTATGGCTACACCTTC.